The rows below give T cell receptor beta chains drawn from one sample of a study of blood T cell repertoires in COVID-19. Clones were sequenced by immunoSEQ multiplex PCR, and TCRdb holds only the in-frame ones, with some missing. The sample carries 150,000 to 200,000 clones, over 75% recorded once. The material sequenced was peripheral blood. The receptors shown here come from a man between 60 and 75 years old with active or convalescent COVID-19. Each CDR3 is given with its conserved first and last residue. Each record gives: J gene, D gene, V gene, clone size, CDR3 DNA, CDR3 protein. The D gene is left open where the match is weak. The size entry is marked missing in some rows and otherwise reads once, few, many or a size class.

J gene: TRBJ2-1
D gene: TRBD2
V gene: TRBV29-1
clone size: -
CDR3 DNA: TGCAGCGTTTACTCCCCCCGACTAGCGGGAGCCTGGGAGCAGTTCTTC
CDR3 protein: CSVYSPRLAGAWEQFF

J gene: TRBJ1-5
D gene: -
V gene: TRBV19
clone size: -
CDR3 DNA: TGTGCCTCCCACGGACAGCCCAATCAGCCCCAGCATTTT
CDR3 protein: CASHGQPNQPQHF

J gene: TRBJ2-3
D gene: -
V gene: TRBV5-4
clone size: -
CDR3 DNA: TGTGCCAGCAGCTTGGTACCGGTAAACACAGATACGCAGTATTTT
CDR3 protein: CASSLVPVNTDTQYF

J gene: TRBJ2-6
D gene: -
V gene: TRBV19
clone size: -
CDR3 DNA: TGTGCCAGTAACGAGGACTCTGGGGCCAACGTCCTGACTTTC
CDR3 protein: CASNEDSGANVLTF

J gene: TRBJ2-7
D gene: -
V gene: TRBV6-1
clone size: -
CDR3 DNA: TGTGCCAGCAGTGCCCCCTGGACTCCGTACTCCTACGAGCAGTACTTC
CDR3 protein: CASSAPWTPYSYEQYF

J gene: TRBJ1-2
D gene: TRBD1
V gene: TRBV2
clone size: -
CDR3 DNA: TGTGCCAGCTCTGTTGGATCCGGGACAGCGTTATATGGCTACACCTTC
CDR3 protein: CASSVGSGTALYGYTF

J gene: TRBJ2-1
D gene: TRBD2
V gene: TRBV27
clone size: -
CDR3 DNA: TGTGCCAGCACCCTAGGGAGGGGACTAGCGCAGTTCTTC
CDR3 protein: CASTLGRGLAQFF

J gene: TRBJ2-7
D gene: -
V gene: TRBV10-2
clone size: -
CDR3 DNA: TGCGCCAGCAGCCCCGGGGATCCTTACGAGCAGTACTTC
CDR3 protein: CASSPGDPYEQYF

J gene: TRBJ1-4
D gene: -
V gene: TRBV28
clone size: -
CDR3 DNA: TGTGCCAGCAGTTTAGGGGGCATCAGGGGTGAAAAACTGTTTTTT
CDR3 protein: CASSLGGIRGEKLFF

J gene: TRBJ1-6
D gene: -
V gene: TRBV2
clone size: few
CDR3 DNA: TGTGCCAGCAGCGGCCTGAGGACCGCGGGCAATTCACCCCTCCACTTT
CDR3 protein: CASSGLRTAGNSPLHF

J gene: TRBJ2-5
D gene: TRBD1
V gene: TRBV24-1
clone size: -
CDR3 DNA: TGTGCCACCAGTACCCCGGGACAGAGCGAAGAGACCCAGTACTTC
CDR3 protein: CATSTPGQSEETQYF

J gene: TRBJ1-6
D gene: -
V gene: TRBV9
clone size: -
CDR3 DNA: TGTGCCAGCAGCGTCTCCGGGGGGGGACGGAGCGATTCACCCCTCCACTTT
CDR3 protein: CASSVSGGGRSDSPLHF

J gene: TRBJ2-2
D gene: -
V gene: TRBV5-1
clone size: -
CDR3 DNA: TGCGCCAGCAGAACTGAACAGGGCCCCGGGGAGCTGTTTTTT
CDR3 protein: CASRTEQGPGELFF

J gene: TRBJ2-7
D gene: TRBD2
V gene: TRBV28
clone size: -
CDR3 DNA: TGTGCCATCTACGGGGGGAAAGCCTCCGAGCAGTACTTC
CDR3 protein: CAIYGGKASEQYF

J gene: TRBJ1-1
D gene: TRBD1
V gene: TRBV2
clone size: medium-sized
CDR3 DNA: TGTGCCAGCAGTGTAACAGGGGGAAGCACTGAAGCTTTCTTT
CDR3 protein: CASSVTGGSTEAFF

J gene: TRBJ2-7
D gene: -
V gene: TRBV12-3/TRBV12-4
clone size: -
CDR3 DNA: TGTGCCAGCAGTTTGTTAAGGGGGGGTGAGCAGTACTTC
CDR3 protein: CASSLLRGGEQYF

J gene: TRBJ2-7
D gene: -
V gene: TRBV3-1/TRBV3-2
clone size: -
CDR3 DNA: TGTGCCAGCAGCCAGGCGGGAGAGCAGTACTTC
CDR3 protein: CASSQAGEQYF

J gene: TRBJ2-2
D gene: -
V gene: TRBV7-9
clone size: -
CDR3 DNA: TGTGCCAGCAGCTTAGCGCAGGGGTCGAACACCGGGGAGCTGTTTTTT
CDR3 protein: CASSLAQGSNTGELFF

J gene: TRBJ2-1
D gene: -
V gene: TRBV3-1/TRBV3-2
clone size: -
CDR3 DNA: TGTGCCAGCAGCCAAGAGGGATACGGGGCCTACAATGAGCAGTTCTTC
CDR3 protein: CASSQEGYGAYNEQFF

J gene: TRBJ2-7
D gene: TRBD1
V gene: TRBV5-1
clone size: -
CDR3 DNA: TGCGCCAGCGGGGCGGGACAGGGCGCCTACGAGCAGTACTTC
CDR3 protein: CASGAGQGAYEQYF

J gene: TRBJ1-1
D gene: TRBD1
V gene: TRBV5-5
clone size: many
CDR3 DNA: TGTGCCAGCAGCTCACTGGGGCAGGGGGCGACCGAAGCTTTCTTT
CDR3 protein: CASSSLGQGATEAFF

J gene: TRBJ2-4
D gene: -
V gene: TRBV11-3
clone size: -
CDR3 DNA: TGTGCCAGCAGAAAAACAGGGCAGGCAGCCAAAAACATTCAGTACTTC
CDR3 protein: CASRKTGQAAKNIQYF

J gene: TRBJ1-6
D gene: TRBD1
V gene: TRBV11-2
clone size: -
CDR3 DNA: TGTGCCAGCAGCTTCTGGACAGGGATTAATTCACCCCTCCACTTT
CDR3 protein: CASSFWTGINSPLHF

J gene: TRBJ1-2
D gene: TRBD1
V gene: TRBV7-3
clone size: -
CDR3 DNA: TGTGCCAGCAGCTTAGACAGGGAGAAAAATGGCTACACCTTC
CDR3 protein: CASSLDREKNGYTF

J gene: TRBJ1-1
D gene: -
V gene: TRBV10-3
clone size: -
CDR3 DNA: TGTGCCATCAGTGAGTCGGGATCGGGGGAAGCTTTCTTT
CDR3 protein: CAISESGSGEAFF

J gene: TRBJ1-1
D gene: TRBD1
V gene: TRBV5-1
clone size: -
CDR3 DNA: TGCGCCAGCAGCTACAGTGACAGGGACAAGATGAGGAACACTGAAGCTTTCTTT
CDR3 protein: CASSYSDRDKMRNTEAFF

J gene: TRBJ2-7
D gene: -
V gene: TRBV28
clone size: few
CDR3 DNA: TGTGCCAGCAGTTTGCGAGCGGCCAGGGGTGGTGAGTACTTC
CDR3 protein: CASSLRAARGGEYF

J gene: TRBJ2-3
D gene: -
V gene: TRBV5-1
clone size: -
CDR3 DNA: TGCGCCAGCAGCTTGGGACAGGTGGGAGATACGCAGTATTTT
CDR3 protein: CASSLGQVGDTQYF

J gene: TRBJ2-2
D gene: TRBD2
V gene: TRBV9
clone size: -
CDR3 DNA: TGTGCCAGCAGCCTAGCGGGGGGGCTTCTGGGCACCGGGGAGCTGTTTTTT
CDR3 protein: CASSLAGGLLGTGELFF

J gene: TRBJ1-1
D gene: TRBD1
V gene: TRBV7-9
clone size: few
CDR3 DNA: TGTGCCAGCAGCTTAGAGGGGGCGATGAACACTGAAGCTTTCTTT
CDR3 protein: CASSLEGAMNTEAFF

J gene: TRBJ1-5
D gene: -
V gene: TRBV6-5
clone size: -
CDR3 DNA: TGTGCCAGCAGTTACTTCCAGGGCAGTCAGCCCCAGCATTTT
CDR3 protein: CASSYFQGSQPQHF

J gene: TRBJ1-1
D gene: -
V gene: TRBV11-1
clone size: -
CDR3 DNA: TGTGCCAGCAGCTTACTGGGAGCGAACACTGAAGCTTTCTTT
CDR3 protein: CASSLLGANTEAFF

J gene: TRBJ2-4
D gene: TRBD1
V gene: TRBV6-1
clone size: -
CDR3 DNA: TGTGCCAGCAGTGATCTTCCGCCGGACAGGGCCGAAAACATTCAGTACTTC
CDR3 protein: CASSDLPPDRAENIQYF

J gene: TRBJ2-3
D gene: TRBD2
V gene: TRBV6-5
clone size: -
CDR3 DNA: TGTGCCAGCCGGAGCGGGAGGCTGGCAGATACGCAGTATTTT
CDR3 protein: CASRSGRLADTQYF

J gene: TRBJ2-2
D gene: TRBD1
V gene: TRBV19
clone size: -
CDR3 DNA: TGTGCCAGTAGGGCAGCGGGACAGGGTCCAACCGGGGAGCTGTTTTTT
CDR3 protein: CASRAAGQGPTGELFF

J gene: TRBJ1-2
D gene: -
V gene: TRBV6-5
clone size: few
CDR3 DNA: TGTGCCAGCAGTTTAACAGCGGACGGACTCTATGGCTACACCTTC
CDR3 protein: CASSLTADGLYGYTF

J gene: TRBJ1-3
D gene: -
V gene: TRBV18
clone size: -
CDR3 DNA: TGTGCCAGCTCCCCCGCAGGGACTGGAAACACCATATATTTT
CDR3 protein: CASSPAGTGNTIYF